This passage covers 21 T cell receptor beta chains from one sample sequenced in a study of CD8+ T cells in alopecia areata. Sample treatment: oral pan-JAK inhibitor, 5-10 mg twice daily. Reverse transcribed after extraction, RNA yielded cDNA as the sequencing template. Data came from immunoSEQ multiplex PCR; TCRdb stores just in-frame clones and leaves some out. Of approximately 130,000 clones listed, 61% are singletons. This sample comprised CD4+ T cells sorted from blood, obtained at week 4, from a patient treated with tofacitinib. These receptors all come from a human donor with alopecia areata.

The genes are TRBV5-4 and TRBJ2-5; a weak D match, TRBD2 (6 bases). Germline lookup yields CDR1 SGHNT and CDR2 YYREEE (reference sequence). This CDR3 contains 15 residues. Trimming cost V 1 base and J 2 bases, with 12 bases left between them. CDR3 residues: CASSLYRRGQETQYF. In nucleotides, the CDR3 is TGTGCCAGCAGCTTGTATCGTCGGGGGCAAGAGACCCAGTACTTC.

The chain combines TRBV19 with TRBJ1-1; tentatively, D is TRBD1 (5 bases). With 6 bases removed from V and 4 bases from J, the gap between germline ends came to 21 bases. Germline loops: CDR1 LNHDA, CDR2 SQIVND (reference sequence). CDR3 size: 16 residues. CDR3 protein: CASRNRRGVEGTEAFF. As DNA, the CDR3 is TGTGCCAGTAGGAACAGACGGGGGGTCGAGGGCACTGAAGCTTTCTTT.

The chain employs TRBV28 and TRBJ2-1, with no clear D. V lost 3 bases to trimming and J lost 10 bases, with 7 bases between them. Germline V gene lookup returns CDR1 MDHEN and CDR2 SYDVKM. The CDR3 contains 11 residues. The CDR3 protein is CASSFLDEQFF. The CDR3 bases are TGTGCCAGCAGTTTCCTGGACGAGCAGTTCTTC.

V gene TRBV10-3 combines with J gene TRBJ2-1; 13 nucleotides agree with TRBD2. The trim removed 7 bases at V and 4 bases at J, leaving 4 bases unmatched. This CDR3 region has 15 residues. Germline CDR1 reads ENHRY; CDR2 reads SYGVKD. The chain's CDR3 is CAITTSGGAYNEQFF. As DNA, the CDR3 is TGTGCCATCACTACTAGCGGGGGGGCTTACAATGAGCAGTTCTTC.

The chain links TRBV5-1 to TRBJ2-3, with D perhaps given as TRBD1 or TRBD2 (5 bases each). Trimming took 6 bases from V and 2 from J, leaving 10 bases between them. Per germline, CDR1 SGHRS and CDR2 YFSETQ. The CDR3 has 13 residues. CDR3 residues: CASNRGTTDTQYF. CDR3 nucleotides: TGCGCCAGCAACCGAGGGACCACAGATACGCAGTATTTT.

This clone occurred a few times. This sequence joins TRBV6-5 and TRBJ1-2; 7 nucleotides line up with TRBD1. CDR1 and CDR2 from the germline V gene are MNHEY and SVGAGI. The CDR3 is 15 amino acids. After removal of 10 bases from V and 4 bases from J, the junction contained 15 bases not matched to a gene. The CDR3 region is CAIGASQGVGYGYTF. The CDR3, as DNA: TGTGCCATAGGGGCCTCCCAGGGGGTAGGCTATGGCTACACCTTC.

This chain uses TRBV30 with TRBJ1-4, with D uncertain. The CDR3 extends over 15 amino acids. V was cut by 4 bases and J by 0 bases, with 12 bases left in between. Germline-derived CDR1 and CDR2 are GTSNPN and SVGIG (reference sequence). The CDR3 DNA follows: TGTGCCTGGACCCCGAACTCCGCAACTAATGAAAAACTGTTTTTT. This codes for CAWTPNSATNEKLFF.

The CDR3, as DNA: TGTGCCAGCAGCTACGCCGGGACCGTGGTTGGTCCCCAGCATTTT. Translated, it gives CASSYAGTVVGPQHF. The rearrangement joins TRBV5-6 to TRBJ1-5, with D maybe TRBD1 (5 bases). CDR3 length: 15 residues. Germline V gene lookup returns CDR1 SGHDT and CDR2 YYEEEE. The V end was cut by 3 bases, the J end by 10 bases, with 20 bases between.

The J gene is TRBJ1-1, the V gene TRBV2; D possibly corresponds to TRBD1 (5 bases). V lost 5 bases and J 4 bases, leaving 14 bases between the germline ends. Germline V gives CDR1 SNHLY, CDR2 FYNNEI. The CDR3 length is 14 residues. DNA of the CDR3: TGTGCCAGCAGTATAACAGGCTGGGGCACTGAAGCTTTCTTT. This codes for CASSITGWGTEAFF.

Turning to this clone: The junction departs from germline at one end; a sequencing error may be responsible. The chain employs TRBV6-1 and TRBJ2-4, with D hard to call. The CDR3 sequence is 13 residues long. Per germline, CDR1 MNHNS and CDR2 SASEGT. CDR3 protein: CANSLGIQDIQYF. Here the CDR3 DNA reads TGTGCCAACAGTCTCGGTATCCAAGACATTCAGTACTTC.

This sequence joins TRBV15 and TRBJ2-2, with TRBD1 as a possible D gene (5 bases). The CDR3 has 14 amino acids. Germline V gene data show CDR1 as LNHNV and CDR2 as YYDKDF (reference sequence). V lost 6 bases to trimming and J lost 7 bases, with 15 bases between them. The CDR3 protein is CATRKAAGFGELFF. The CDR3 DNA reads TGTGCCACCAGGAAAGCAGCAGGGTTCGGGGAGCTGTTTTTT.

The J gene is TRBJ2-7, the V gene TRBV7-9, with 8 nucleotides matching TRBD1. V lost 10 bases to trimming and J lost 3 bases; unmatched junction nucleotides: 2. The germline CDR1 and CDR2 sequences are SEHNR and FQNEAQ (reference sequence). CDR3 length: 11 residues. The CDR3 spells CATGTGYEQYF. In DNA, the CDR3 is TGTGCCACCGGGACAGGCTACGAGCAGTACTTC.

This chain's CDR3 is CASSSLDREGNGYTF. The CDR3 coding sequence is TGTGCCAGCAGCTCTTTAGACCGCGAGGGGAATGGCTACACCTTC. This rearrangement joins TRBV7-9 to TRBJ1-2; D perhaps matches TRBD1 (5 bases). Germline V gene sequence: CDR1 SEHNR, CDR2 FQNEAQ (reference sequence). V was trimmed by 4 bases and J by 6 bases, leaving 18 bases between them. This CDR3 region has 15 residues.

CDR3 in DNA: TGCAGCGTTTATGCGGCCTATGGCTACACCTTC. This translates into CSVYAAYGYTF. V gene TRBV29-1 combines with J gene TRBJ1-2; D is unclear. V lost 5 bases and J lost 4, with 8 bases in between. Germline CDR1 SQVTM, CDR2 ANQGSEA. This CDR3 is built from 11 residues.

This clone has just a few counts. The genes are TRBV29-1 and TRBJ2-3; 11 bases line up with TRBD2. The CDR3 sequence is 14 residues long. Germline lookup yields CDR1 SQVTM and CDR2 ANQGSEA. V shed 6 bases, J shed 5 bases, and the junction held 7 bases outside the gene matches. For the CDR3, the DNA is TGCAGCGTACCTAGCGGGGGGAATGGAGATACGCAGTATTTT. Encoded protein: CSVPSGGNGDTQYF.

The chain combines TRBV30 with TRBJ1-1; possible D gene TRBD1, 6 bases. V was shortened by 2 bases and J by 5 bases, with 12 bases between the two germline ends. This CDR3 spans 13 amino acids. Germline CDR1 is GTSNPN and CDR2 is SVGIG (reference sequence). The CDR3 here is CAWSPGGGTEAFF. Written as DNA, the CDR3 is TGTGCCTGGAGTCCCGGGGGCGGGACTGAAGCTTTCTTT.

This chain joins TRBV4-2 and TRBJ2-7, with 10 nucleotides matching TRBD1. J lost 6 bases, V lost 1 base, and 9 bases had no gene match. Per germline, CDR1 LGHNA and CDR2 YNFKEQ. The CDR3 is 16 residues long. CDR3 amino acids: CASSQVSGQGFGEQYF. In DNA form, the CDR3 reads TGTGCCAGCAGCCAAGTCTCGGGACAGGGGTTTGGCGAGCAGTACTTC.

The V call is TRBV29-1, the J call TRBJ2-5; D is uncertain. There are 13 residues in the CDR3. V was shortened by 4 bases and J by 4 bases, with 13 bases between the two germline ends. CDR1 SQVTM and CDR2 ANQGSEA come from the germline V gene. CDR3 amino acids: CSVAVFQRETQYF. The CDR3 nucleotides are TGCAGCGTTGCTGTATTCCAGCGAGAGACCCAGTACTTC.

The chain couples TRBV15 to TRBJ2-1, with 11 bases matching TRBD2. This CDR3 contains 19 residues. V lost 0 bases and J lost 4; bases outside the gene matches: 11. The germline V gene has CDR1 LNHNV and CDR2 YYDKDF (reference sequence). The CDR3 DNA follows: TGTGCCACCAGCAGAGATGGGGGTAGCGGGAGGGCCCTGTACAATGAGCAGTTCTTC. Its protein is CATSRDGGSGRALYNEQFF.

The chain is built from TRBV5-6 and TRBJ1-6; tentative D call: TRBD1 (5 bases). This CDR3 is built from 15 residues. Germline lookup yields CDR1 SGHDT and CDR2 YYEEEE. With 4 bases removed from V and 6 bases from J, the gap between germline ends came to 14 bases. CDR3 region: CASSPRDGGNSPLHF. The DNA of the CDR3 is TGTGCCAGCAGCCCACGGGACGGTGGTAATTCACCCCTCCACTTT.

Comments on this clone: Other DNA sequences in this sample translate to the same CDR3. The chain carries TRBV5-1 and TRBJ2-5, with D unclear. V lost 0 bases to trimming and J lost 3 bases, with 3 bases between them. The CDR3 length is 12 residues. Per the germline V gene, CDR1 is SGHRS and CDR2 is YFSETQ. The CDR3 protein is CASSLGEETQYF. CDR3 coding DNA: TGCGCCAGCAGCTTGGGAGAAGAGACCCAGTACTTC.